These 20 T cell receptor beta chains originate from one sample sequenced in a study of CXCR3-negative and CXCR3-positive naive CD8 T cells. The authors made the TRB cDNA libraries by 5' RACE using UMI labels. TCRdb reprocessed the 5' RACE reads and stores each CDR3 protein as one record, lacking DNA. The data show 75,000 to 95,000 distinct CDR3 sequences, and the top ten clones hold 0.9% to 1.2%. Material: naive CXCR3- CD8+ T cells from blood. The subset denotes: CD45RO-CCR7+CD27+CD95- naive CD8+ T cells lacking CXCR3 (TNR3-). All receptors come from a human donor in good health. Some clones in this sample may be carry-over from other donors' samples.

The chain carries TRBV5-6 and TRBJ2-3; TCRdb outputs TRBD2, but without DNA this stays unchecked. The V gene's germline CDR1 is SGHDT and CDR2 YYEEEE. This CDR3 has 16 amino acids. The CDR3 reads CASYSGLAELVDTQYF.

This sequence joins TRBV29-1 and TRBJ2-7. The CDR3 is 12 residues long. Germline CDR1 and CDR2: SQVTM and ANQGSEA. This CDR3 is CSVEVRPYEQYF.

The rearrangement links TRBV5-1 to TRBJ2-1; the D call from TCRdb, TRBD1, cannot be confirmed without DNA. The CDR3 has 16 amino acids. Germline CDR1 SGHRS, CDR2 YFSETQ. CDR3 loop: CASSPHPAGSSNEQFF.

The chain recombines TRBV7-9 with TRBJ2-7. The CDR3 loop spans 13 amino acids. Germline V gene sequence: CDR1 SEHNR, CDR2 FQNEAQ (reference sequence). Here the CDR3 reads CASSLTPYYEQYF.

V and J are TRBV7-9 and TRBJ2-3; TCRdb's D call of TRBD1 is untestable without DNA. This CDR3 has 13 amino acids. Germline assignment: CDR1 SEHNR and CDR2 FQNEAQ (reference sequence). This CDR3 reads CASSLITGHTQYF.

The gene calls are TRBV7-2 and TRBJ2-1; TCRdb returns TRBD2, unconfirmable since there is no DNA. CDR1 is SGHTA, CDR2 FQGNSA, per germline. CDR3 size: 12 residues. The chain's CDR3 is CASSPPRGLVFF.

The chain combines TRBV28 with TRBJ2-7; TCRdb designates TRBD1, a call that cannot be tested without DNA. Germline V gene sequence: CDR1 MDHEN, CDR2 SYDVKM. The CDR3 is 14 residues long. This CDR3 reads CASSLMRERDEQYF.

This sequence joins TRBV25-1 and TRBJ1-1; checking the TCRdb D call of TRBD1 is not possible without DNA. Germline CDR1 MGHDK, CDR2 SYGVNS. The CDR3 is 13 residues long. CDR3 loop: CASRDRGPEEAFF.

V usage is TRBV3-1 and J usage is TRBJ2-1; lacking DNA, the TRBD1 call made by TCRdb goes unchecked. CDR1 and CDR2 from the germline V gene are LGHDT and YNNKEL (reference sequence). CDR3 length equals 16 residues. CDR3 protein: CASSHRWGERGNEQFF.

The chain joins TRBV28 to TRBJ1-5. Germline values: CDR1 MDHEN, CDR2 SYDVKM. The length of the CDR3 is 14 residues. The CDR3 is CASSLLYSNQPQHF.

The chain joins TRBV12-3 or TRBV12-4 to TRBJ2-7; the D gene TCRdb calls, TRBD1, cannot be checked with no DNA. The CDR3 contains 16 residues. The CDR3 is CASRGASGQGAYEQYF.

This chain uses TRBV6-5 with TRBJ1-5. The CDR3 consists of 14 residues. From germline, CDR1 is MNHEY and CDR2 SVGAGI. CDR3 in amino acids: CASSYSYSNQPQHF.

The chain has TRBV25-1 and TRBJ1-5. The V gene's germline CDR1 is MGHDK and CDR2 SYGVNS. This CDR3 has 16 amino acids. The CDR3 loop reads CASSVPGFVSGQPQHF.

This chain uses TRBV24-1 with TRBJ2-7. The V gene's germline CDR1 is KGHDR and CDR2 SFDVKD. The CDR3 contains 11 residues. The CDR3 loop reads CATSDLDEQYF.

The rearrangement uses TRBV12-3 or TRBV12-4 and TRBJ2-5; there is no DNA to check the TCRdb D call of TRBD1. This CDR3 has 15 amino acids. The CDR3 sequence is CASSTLGTGIETQYF.

V and J are TRBV7-2 and TRBJ2-7; TCRdb's D gene call, TRBD2, goes unchecked for lack of DNA. Germline values: CDR1 SGHTA, CDR2 FQGNSA. CDR3 length equals 13 residues. CDR3 loop: CASSNLVVYEQYF.

This chain connects TRBV27 to TRBJ1-5; TCRdb outputs TRBD1, but without DNA this stays unchecked. This CDR3 has 13 residues. CDR1 and CDR2 (germline): MNHEY, SMNVEV (reference sequence). The CDR3 reads CASSLGTTRPQHF.

V and J are TRBV15 and TRBJ1-2; there is no DNA to check the TCRdb D call of TRBD1. The germline gives CDR1 LNHNV, CDR2 YYDKDF (reference sequence). The CDR3 has 13 amino acids. The CDR3 sequence is CATRPTGGVGYTF.

V and J are TRBV13 and TRBJ1-5; TCRdb's D gene call, TRBD1, goes unchecked for lack of DNA. CDR1 and CDR2 (germline): PRHDT, FYEKMQ (reference sequence). This CDR3 has 14 residues. The chain's CDR3 is CASSFQGGNQPQHF.

This sequence joins TRBV29-1 and TRBJ2-1; TCRdb designates TRBD1, a call that cannot be tested without DNA. The V gene's germline CDR1 is SQVTM and CDR2 ANQGSEA. This CDR3 region has 14 residues. The CDR3 protein is CSVEEDPGINEQFF.